Sequencing of this T cell receptor beta chain was carried out in a study of a mutant IDH1 vaccine in newly diagnosed glioma. The repertoire was sequenced with immunoSEQ multiplex PCR; TCRdb's copy has only in-frame clones and lacks some. The table lists some 22,000 clones, about 80% of them singletons. In this sample, this clone turned up a few times. The antigen remains undetermined. Time point reported: week 11, during vaccination. Topical imiquimod was applied with each vaccine dose, which held 300 ug of mutant IDH1 20-mer peptide. CDR3 size: 16 residues. Germline-derived CDR1 and CDR2 are LNHNV and YYDKDF (reference sequence). V lost 0 bases to trimming and J lost 7 bases; unmatched junction nucleotides: 10.

The sequence derives from a man aged 35 to 55 with glioma. The chain recombines TRBV15 with TRBJ1-2, with 8 positions matching TRBD1. The specimen was PBMCs, collected from a glioma patient whose treatment included an IDH1 peptide vaccine. CDR3 bases: TGTGCCACCAGCAGAGATAGAGACGACAGGGGAAGTGGCTACACCTTC. It translates to CATSRDRDDRGSGYTF.